This entry lists 11 T cell receptor beta chains sequenced from one sample in a study of molecular identifiers for immune sequencing clone quantification. TCRdb independently ran MiXCR on the PCR reads; one entry per CDR3 protein. This repertoire shows approximately 590,000 distinct CDR3 sequences, about 25% found once; its top ten account for around 0.78%. Sequenced input: naive CD8+ T cells from blood, with Jurkat cell RNA spiked in. The subset denotes: FACS-sorted CD8+CD4-CCR7+CD45RA+ naive T cells. The receptors come from a human donor in good health. Some libraries in this study had Jurkat cell RNA spiked in.

The CDR3 DNA is TGTGCCAGCAGCTCGCAGTGTGCAGATACGCAGTATTTT. It specifies CASSSQCADTQYF. The chain recombines TRBV7-2 with TRBJ2-3, with D unresolved. Germline CDR1 and CDR2: SGHTA and FQGNSA. The CDR3 runs 13 residues. Trimming took 4 bases from V and 4 from J, leaving 9 bases between them.

This clonotype was recorded at least ten times. The rearrangement links TRBV7-9 to TRBJ2-5; D not certain. The CDR3 sequence is 13 residues long. The germline gives CDR1 SEHNR, CDR2 FQNEAQ (reference sequence). V shed 5 bases and J shed 4 bases, with 11 bases lying between them. The CDR3: CASSPPATETQYF. CDR3 in DNA: TGTGCCAGCAGCCCCCCGGCAACAGAGACCCAGTACTTC. Drawing the rest from reference TRBV7-9 and TRBJ2-5, the complete variable domain is DTGVSQNPRHKITKRGQNVTFRCDPISEHNRLYWYRQTLGQGPEFLTYFQNEAQLEKSRLLSDRFSAERPKGSFSTLEIQRTEQGDSAMYLCASSPPATETQYFGPGTRLLVL.

This clonotype appeared a few times. The genes are TRBV30 and TRBJ1-4; tentatively, D is TRBD1 (5 bases). This CDR3 comprises 14 residues. V lost 1 base and J 6 bases, leaving 12 bases between the germline ends. Germline CDR1 is GTSNPN and CDR2 is SVGIG (reference sequence). The CDR3 coding sequence is TGTGCCTGGAGTGGGGGGGGAGGTCATGAAAAACTGTTTTTT. Translated, it gives CAWSGGGGHEKLFF.

V usage is TRBV11-2 and J usage is TRBJ1-4; D remains ambiguous. This CDR3 has 14 residues. V dropped 8 bases and J dropped 3 bases, with 13 bases sitting between them. The germline CDR1 and CDR2 sequences are SGHAT and FQNNGV. The chain's CDR3 is CASGPDGPNEKLFF. CDR3 bases: TGTGCCAGCGGCCCGGACGGACCTAATGAAAAACTGTTTTTT.

In this sample, this clonotype turned up many times. The chain uses TRBV5-6 and TRBJ2-7; weak D call: TRBD2 (6 bases). Trimming pared 1 base from V and 2 bases from J, leaving 10 bases between. This CDR3 spans 14 amino acids. Germline V gives CDR1 SGHDT, CDR2 YYEEEE. This CDR3 reads CASSLFGSAYEQYF. The DNA of the CDR3 is TGTGCCAGCAGCTTGTTCGGGAGCGCCTACGAGCAGTACTTC.

Points on this clonotype: A much larger clone differs by one base, so this may be a read error. The chain recombines TRBV4-3 with TRBJ2-7, with D possibly TRBD2 on 7 matching bases. CDR1 is LGHNA and CDR2 is YSLEER in the germline V gene. The ends were cut back, 4 bases at V and 5 bases at J, with 18 bases in the middle. This CDR3 has 15 residues. The CDR3 DNA sequence: TGCGCCAGCAGCCCCATGGGGGGGCAATCCCACGAGCAGTACTTC. This gives the protein CASSPMGGQSHEQYF.

Concerning this clonotype itself: The final CDR3 position lacks the conserved phenylalanine or tryptophan, pointing to a likely read error. The chain carries TRBV6-2 or TRBV6-3 and TRBJ2-3; D is unresolved. The CDR3 loop spans 14 amino acids. V was cut by 2 bases and J by 2 bases, with 8 bases left in between. Germline values: CDR1 MNHEY, CDR2 SVGEGT. CDR3 sequence: CASSYDKYTDTQYL. Written as DNA, the CDR3 is TGTGCCAGCAGTTACGACAAATACACAGATACGCAGTATCTT.

This clonotype was recorded at least ten times. This chain uses TRBV20-1 with TRBJ1-5; 7 bases are shared with TRBD1. This CDR3 is built from 20 residues. Germline V gene data show CDR1 as DFQATT and CDR2 as SNEGSKA (reference sequence). V lost 0 bases to trimming and J lost 3 bases; unmatched junction nucleotides: 20. CDR3 in amino acids: CSARDHQIPPGTAYNQPQHF. The CDR3 DNA reads as TGCAGTGCTAGAGATCACCAAATACCGCCGGGGACAGCTTACAATCAGCCCCAGCATTTT.

Only one count was recorded for this clonotype. The chain joins TRBV11-2 to TRBJ1-6, with a possible D match to TRBD1 (5 bases). Germline V gives CDR1 SGHAT, CDR2 FQNNGV. V was trimmed by 4 bases and J by 9 bases, leaving 10 bases between them. The CDR3 loop spans 13 amino acids. CDR3: CASSWGIASPLHF. The CDR3 DNA reads TGTGCCAGCAGCTGGGGCATAGCTTCACCCCTCCACTTT. Full variable domain (remainder filled in from reference TRBV11-2 and TRBJ1-6): EAGVAQSPRYKIIEKRQSVAFWCNPISGHATLYWYQQILGQGPKLLIQFQNNGVVDDSQLPKDRFSAERLKGVDSTLKIQPAKLEDSAVYLCASSWGIASPLHFGNGTRLTVT.

This clonotype was found many times. The genes are TRBV5-6 and TRBJ1-4, with D possibly matching TRBD1 (5 bases). Germline values: CDR1 SGHDT, CDR2 YYEEEE. This CDR3 region has 17 residues. V was pared by 4 bases and J by 0 bases, with 16 bases between. The CDR3 loop reads CASSPEGQGATNEKLFF. The CDR3 nucleotides read TGTGCCAGCAGCCCGGAGGGTCAGGGTGCAACTAATGAAAAACTGTTTTTT.

This chain links TRBV7-8 with TRBJ2-7, with D unclear. The germline gives CDR1 SGHVS, CDR2 FQNEAQ. Between the trimmed V and J ends, which lost 8 bases and 0 bases, there was a span of 8 bases. The CDR3 loop spans 12 amino acids. Here the CDR3 DNA reads TGTGCCAGCGCAAGGCGCTCCTACGAGCAGTACTTC. This codes for CASARRSYEQYF.